The following is a TCR beta chain sequence with its context. This specimen belongs to a study of shared clonotypes between healthy human individuals. Study information: Aged between 18 and 49, the donors were two women and a few men.

Evenly divided among several immunoSEQ plates was the genomic DNA of each subset. Sequencing used immunoSEQ multiplex PCR; TCRdb keeps in-frame clones, though not all of them. The repertoire holds more than 2 million clones, with around 95% as singletons. Germline V gives CDR1 SEHNR, CDR2 FQNEAQ (reference sequence). The CDR3 covers 13 residues. The V gene lost 5 bases and the J gene lost 8 bases, with 13 bases spanning the gap. The rearrangement links TRBV7-9 to TRBJ2-1; D is unresolved. The receptor was isolated from a man aged 18 to 29 in good health. Sequences were obtained from naive CD4+ T cells sorted from blood. Subset given: CD45RA+ positively selected. CDR3 DNA sequence: TGTGCCAGCAGCGCCCGGCAGACCGATGAGCAGTTCTTC. Translation gives CASSARQTDEQFF.